This record looks at one T cell receptor beta chain sequence and its context. This specimen comes from a study of T cell clones after liver transplantation. The CDR3 is made up of 14 amino acids. Trimming removed 3 bases from V and 0 bases from J, with 6 bases in between. Per germline, CDR1 MNHEY and CDR2 SMNVEV (reference sequence). TCRdb's table, derived via immunoSEQ multiplex PCR, lists solely in-frame clones and lacks some. The table includes approximately 22,000 clones, roughly 92% detected once. V gene TRBV27 combines with J gene TRBJ2-1; possibly TRBD2 for D (6 bases). The TCR sequence derives from a human patient who received a liver transplant. A share of the T cells may be of graft donor origin. This sample comprised CD8+ T cells from blood, obtained nearly 26 months after liver transplant. In nucleotides, the CDR3 is TGTGCCAGCAGTTTCGGGAGCTCCTACAATGAGCAGTTCTTC. Residues: CASSFGSSYNEQFF.